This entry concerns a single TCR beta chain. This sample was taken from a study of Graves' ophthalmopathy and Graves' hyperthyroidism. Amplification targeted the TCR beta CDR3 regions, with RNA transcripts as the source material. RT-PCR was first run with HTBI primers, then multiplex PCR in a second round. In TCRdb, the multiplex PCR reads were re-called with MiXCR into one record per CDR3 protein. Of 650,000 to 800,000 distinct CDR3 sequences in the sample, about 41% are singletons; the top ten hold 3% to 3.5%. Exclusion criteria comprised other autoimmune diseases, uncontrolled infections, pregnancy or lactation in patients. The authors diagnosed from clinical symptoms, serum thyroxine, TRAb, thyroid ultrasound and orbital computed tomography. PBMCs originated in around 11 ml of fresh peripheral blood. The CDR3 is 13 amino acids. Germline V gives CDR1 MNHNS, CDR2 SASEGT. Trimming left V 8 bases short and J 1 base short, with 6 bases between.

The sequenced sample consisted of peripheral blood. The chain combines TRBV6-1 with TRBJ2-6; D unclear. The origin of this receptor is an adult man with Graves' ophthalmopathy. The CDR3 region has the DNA TGTGCCAGCTGGGGTTCTGGGGCCAACGTCCTGACTTTC. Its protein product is CASWGSGANVLTF.